This T cell receptor (beta chain) was observed in a study of T-cell memory formation after mild COVID-19. Each CDR3 protein is one row after TCRdb ran MiXCR on the 5' RACE reads. The sample shows about 140,000 distinct CDR3 sequences, about 14% of them seen only once. This CDR3 comprises 14 residues. With 3 bases removed from V and 3 bases from J, the gap between germline ends came to 9 bases. V and J are TRBV12-3 or TRBV12-4 and TRBJ1-5, with D tentatively TRBD1 (5 bases). This receptor was obtained from an adult woman who had mild COVID-19 (a few samples of this study predate the infection). Cell type and time point are not known. Sequenced material: PBMCs or a T cell subset sorted from them (not recorded which). Written as DNA, the CDR3 is TGTGCCAGCAGTTTGCGGGGCCTCAATCAGCCCCAGCATTTT. Amino acids: CASSLRGLNQPQHF.